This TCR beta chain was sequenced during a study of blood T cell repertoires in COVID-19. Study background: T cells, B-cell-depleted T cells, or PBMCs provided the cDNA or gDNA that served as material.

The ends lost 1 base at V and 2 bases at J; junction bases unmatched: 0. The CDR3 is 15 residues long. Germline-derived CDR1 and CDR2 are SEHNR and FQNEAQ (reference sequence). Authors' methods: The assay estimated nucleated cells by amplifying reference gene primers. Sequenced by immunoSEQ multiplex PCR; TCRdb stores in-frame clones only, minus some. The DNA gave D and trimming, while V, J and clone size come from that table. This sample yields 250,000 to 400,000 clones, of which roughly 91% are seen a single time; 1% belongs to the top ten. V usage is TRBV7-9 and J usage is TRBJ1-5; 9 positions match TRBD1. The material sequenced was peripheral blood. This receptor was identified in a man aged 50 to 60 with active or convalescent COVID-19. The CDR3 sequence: CASSLGTGGNQPQHF. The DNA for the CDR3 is TGTGCCAGCAGCTTAGGGACAGGGGGCAATCAGCCCCAGCATTTT.